The 19 T cell receptor beta chains below come from one sample, sequenced in a study of blood T cell repertoires in COVID-19. The table came from immunoSEQ multiplex PCR; TCRdb's copy has only in-frame clones and leaves some out. The profile covers tens of thousands of clones, with roughly 84% appearing a single time and roughly 25% taken by the ten largest. Sequencing used peripheral blood. All receptors come from a man aged 60 to 75 with acute or convalescent COVID-19.

The chain combines TRBV4-1 with TRBJ1-2, with TRBD1 matching 7 bases. V lost 0 bases to trimming and J lost 7 bases; unmatched junction nucleotides: 5. CDR1 is MGHRA and CDR2 is YSYEKL in the germline V gene. This CDR3 spans 14 amino acids. The CDR3, as DNA: TGCGCCAGCAGCCAAGATGACAGGGTGTTTGGCTACACCTTC. Its translation: CASSQDDRVFGYTF.

This rearrangement joins TRBV28 to TRBJ1-1; D is possibly TRBD1 (5 bases). Germline assignment: CDR1 MDHEN and CDR2 SYDVKM. V shed 7 bases and J shed 1 base, with 13 bases lying between them. The CDR3 totals 14 residues. The chain's CDR3 is CASIGSGGNTEAFF. The CDR3 nucleotides read TGTGCCAGCATTGGGTCCGGGGGGAACACTGAAGCTTTCTTT.

The chain is built from TRBV28 and TRBJ1-1, with D possibly matching TRBD1 (6 bases). From germline, CDR1 is MDHEN and CDR2 SYDVKM. V lost 3 bases to trimming and J lost 3 bases, with 14 bases between them. The CDR3 sequence is 15 residues long. The CDR3 region is CASSFRARGDTEAFF. CDR3 nucleotide sequence: TGTGCCAGCAGTTTCCGGGCCAGGGGTGACACTGAAGCTTTCTTT. The full variable domain, with the rest looked up from reference TRBV28 and TRBJ1-1, is DVKVTQSSRYLVKRTGEKVFLECVQDMDHENMFWYRQDPGLGLRLIYFSYDVKMKEKGDIPEGYSVSREKKERFSLILESASTNQTSMYLCASSFRARGDTEAFFGQGTRLTVV.

The J gene is TRBJ2-5, the V gene TRBV7-9; D not resolved. This CDR3 has 15 amino acids. Germline V gene data show CDR1 as SEHNR and CDR2 as FQNEAQ (reference sequence). Deletions cut 0 bases from V and 1 base from J, with 9 bases between. CDR3 sequence (DNA): TGTGCCAGCAGCTTAGCTGTGCCAGTCCAAGAGACCCAGTACTTC. As protein: CASSLAVPVQETQYF.

CDR3 coding DNA: TGTGCCAGCAGCTTAAGCGTAGCGGGGGGCAGCACAGATACGCAGTATTTT. Its protein is CASSLSVAGGSTDTQYF. This sequence joins TRBV7-9 and TRBJ2-3; 10 bases map to TRBD2. Per germline, CDR1 SEHNR and CDR2 FQNEAQ (reference sequence). With 2 bases clipped from V and 0 bases from J, the junction kept 5 bases outside the gene matches. This CDR3 has 17 amino acids.

The CDR3 bases are TGTGCCAGCAGCTTAACCGGAGTTCATAATTCACCCCTCCACTTT. It is translated as CASSLTGVHNSPLHF. The genes are TRBV7-6 and TRBJ1-6; the D is unclear. The CDR3 runs to 15 residues. V lost 2 bases and J 5 bases, leaving 10 bases between the germline ends. Germline values: CDR1 SGHVS, CDR2 FNYEAQ.

The rearrangement links TRBV7-2 to TRBJ1-6; 9 bases are shared with TRBD1. The trim removed 5 bases at V and 7 bases at J, leaving 9 bases unmatched. CDR1 and CDR2 from the germline V gene are SGHTA and FQGNSA. The CDR3 contains 16 residues. The CDR3 DNA follows: TGTGCCAGCAGCCCGGACAGGGGCTCAGGGAATTCACCCCTCCACTTT. Amino acid sequence: CASSPDRGSGNSPLHF.

The gene calls are TRBV4-3 and TRBJ2-3; the D gene is possibly TRBD2 (7 bases). This CDR3 is 17 amino acids long. From germline, CDR1 is LGHNA and CDR2 YSLEER. V lost 0 bases, J lost 7 bases, and 20 bases lay in between. The CDR3 protein is CASSQDFRGAGTNTQYF. CDR3 nucleotide sequence: TGCGCCAGCAGCCAAGATTTTCGGGGGGCTGGAACCAATACGCAGTATTTT.

V usage is TRBV28 and J usage is TRBJ2-2; D remains unclear. The CDR3 is 17 amino acids. Looked up from germline, CDR1 is MDHEN and CDR2 is SYDVKM. V was trimmed by 2 bases and J by 0 bases, leaving 13 bases between them. In DNA, the CDR3 is TGTGCCAGCAGTTTAACCCCCCCACAGTCGAACACCGGGGAGCTGTTTTTT. Its translation is CASSLTPPQSNTGELFF.

The chain carries TRBV18 and TRBJ1-6; D is unresolved. CDR1 is KGHSH, CDR2 LQKENI, per germline. This CDR3 has 16 residues. Trimming left V 0 bases short and J 6 bases short, with 12 bases between. The CDR3, as DNA: TGTGCCAGCTCACCACCGTCGGGAGGCGGTAATTCACCCCTCCACTTT. Protein product: CASSPPSGGGNSPLHF.

This clone has a single count. The chain couples TRBV28 to TRBJ2-3; TRBD1 might be the D (5 bases). The CDR3 covers 14 residues. Trimming cost V 5 bases and J 5 bases, with 14 bases left between them. CDR1 is MDHEN, CDR2 SYDVKM, per germline. This chain's CDR3 is CASSTTDYLDTQYF. The CDR3 bases are TGTGCCAGCAGTACGACAGATTACTTAGATACGCAGTATTTT.

This chain links TRBV5-1 with TRBJ2-3, with 9 bases identical to TRBD1. There are 15 residues in the CDR3. Germline V gives CDR1 SGHRS, CDR2 YFSETQ. V dropped 4 bases and J dropped 4; count of bases not matched to a gene: 7. The CDR3 loop is CASSLGTGPADTQYF. CDR3 in DNA: TGCGCCAGCAGCCTAGGGACAGGGCCGGCAGATACGCAGTATTTT.

Here the CDR3 reads CATSEAGLDNEQFF. In DNA form, the CDR3 reads TGTGCCACCAGTGAAGCAGGGCTGGACAATGAGCAGTTCTTC. V is TRBV24-1 and J is TRBJ2-1; tentative D call: TRBD1 (5 bases). The CDR3 runs 14 residues. Trimming shortened V by 4 bases and J by 5 bases, and 11 bases separated the two germline ends. Germline-derived CDR1 and CDR2 are KGHDR and SFDVKD.

The CDR3 loop reads CASSYSWRSNEQFF. As DNA, the CDR3 is TGTGCCAGCAGTTACTCTTGGAGGTCAAATGAGCAGTTCTTC. The rearrangement uses TRBV6-2 or TRBV6-3 and TRBJ2-1, with D possibly TRBD2 on 5 matching bases. This CDR3 contains 14 residues. The germline V gene has CDR1 MNHEY and CDR2 SVGEGT. V was shortened by 0 bases and J by 7 bases, with 10 bases between the two germline ends.

This clone was seen more than once but under ten times. This chain links TRBV19 with TRBJ1-2; no reliable D call. Trimming took 1 base from V and 3 from J, leaving 6 bases between them. Germline CDR1 and CDR2: LNHDA and SQIVND (reference sequence). The CDR3 spans 13 residues. In DNA, the CDR3 is TGTGCCAGTAGTATAGGCGTAGACTATGGCTACACCTTC. It encodes CASSIGVDYGYTF.

The V gene is TRBV3-1 (or the pseudogene TRBV3-2), the J gene TRBJ1-4; D possibly corresponds to TRBD1 (5 bases). The CDR3 has 16 amino acids. Germline V gene data show CDR1 as LGHDT and CDR2 as YNNKEL (reference sequence). V lost 4 bases to trimming and J lost 7 bases, with 19 bases between them. This CDR3 reads CASSLKFQGLAEKLFF. For the CDR3, the DNA is TGTGCCAGCAGCCTTAAATTCCAGGGTTTGGCTGAAAAACTGTTTTTT.

CDR3 in amino acids: CASSLTENYGYTF. The CDR3 DNA reads TGTGCCAGCAGCCTTACAGAAAACTATGGCTACACCTTC. The chain employs TRBV5-4 and TRBJ1-2; D is unresolved. The CDR3 consists of 13 residues. The V gene lost 4 bases and the J gene lost 2 bases, with 9 bases spanning the gap. Germline loops: CDR1 SGHNT, CDR2 YYREEE (reference sequence).

V and J are TRBV7-2 and TRBJ2-1, with D possibly being TRBD1 (6 bases). Germline values: CDR1 SGHTA, CDR2 FQGNSA. V lost 3 bases to trimming and J lost 6 bases, with 12 bases between them. This CDR3 is built from 14 residues. The DNA of the CDR3 is TGTGCCAGCAGCTTGAGGCAGGGGTCCAATGAGCAGTTCTTC. This gives the protein CASSLRQGSNEQFF.

This clone is a singleton in its sample. The chain employs TRBV5-6 and TRBJ1-6; weak D call: TRBD1 (5 bases). The CDR3 runs 16 residues. The germline V and J ends were trimmed by 5 bases and 9 bases, with 21 bases remaining between them. The V gene's germline CDR1 is SGHDT and CDR2 YYEEEE. CDR3 sequence reads: CASSLTPVGGGSPLHF. The CDR3 DNA reads TGTGCCAGCAGTCTGACGCCGGTCGGGGGTGGTTCACCCCTCCACTTT.